These 17 T cell receptor beta chains came from one sample sequenced in a study of blood T cell repertoires in COVID-19 (dated by TCRdb to between 2020 and 2021). Library prep was done by the immunoSEQ multiplex PCR assay. The source is immuneACCESS, and TCRdb retained only in-frame sequences with V and J called. Part of the clones is not carried over; for the studies checked, unresolved V genes explain less than half of this, and the remainder is unexplained. This sample has about 60,000 clones in its table, and about 77% of those were observed once. The ten top clones hold less than 30% of the sample. Sequencing was done on a sample of peripheral blood. These receptors were taken from a human donor in a cohort sampled during active COVID-19.

This chain connects TRBV10-3 to TRBJ1-5; 10 nucleotides match TRBD1. Per germline, CDR1 ENHRY and CDR2 SYGVKD. The CDR3 is 16 amino acids. The V and J ends lost 10 bases and 0 bases, in that order; junction bases with no gene match: 9. The CDR3 is CASLDRDRGSNQPQHF. The CDR3 DNA follows: TGTGCCAGCCTTGACCGGGACAGGGGTAGCAATCAGCCCCAGCATTTT.

This clone was counted between two and nine times. The chain combines TRBV30 with TRBJ2-4, with 8 bases aligning to TRBD1. Per germline, CDR1 GTSNPN and CDR2 SVGIG (reference sequence). The CDR3 consists of 16 residues. J lost 3 bases, V lost 2 bases, and 9 bases had no gene match. In DNA form, the CDR3 reads TGTGCCTGGAGTTCAGGACAGGGTGTTAGCAAAAACATTCAGTACTTC. This encodes CAWSSGQGVSKNIQYF.

This clone occurred many times. V and J are TRBV29-1 and TRBJ1-2; 8 bases map to TRBD1. This CDR3 has 11 residues. Germline V lookup: CDR1 SQVTM, CDR2 ANQGSEA. With 6 bases clipped from V and 8 bases from J, the junction kept 5 bases outside the gene matches. This CDR3 reads CSVSTGEGYTF. The DNA for the CDR3 is TGCAGCGTCTCGACAGGGGAGGGCTACACCTTC.

The rearrangement links TRBV24-1 to TRBJ1-5; D not resolved. The CDR3 is 12 residues long. Germline CDR1 and CDR2: KGHDR and SFDVKD. Deletions cut 4 bases from V and 11 bases from J, with 11 bases between. The CDR3 DNA reads as TGTGCCACCAGTGAAACGGTCCGGGCCCAGCATTTT. Residues: CATSETVRAQHF.

The rearrangement links TRBV19 to TRBJ1-2; a weak D match, TRBD1 (5 bases). The CDR3 runs 14 residues. The V end lost 3 bases, the J end lost 4 bases, and 12 bases lay between the germline ends. The germline V gene encodes CDR1 LNHDA and CDR2 SQIVND (reference sequence). CDR3 sequence (DNA): TGTGCCAGTAGTATGGGGCAGTTAGGCTATGGCTACACCTTC. This translates into CASSMGQLGYGYTF.

This clone was observed a few times. The gene calls are TRBV27 and TRBJ1-1; D unclear. Germline CDR1 reads MNHEY; CDR2 reads SMNVEV (reference sequence). With 6 bases removed from V and 11 bases from J, the gap between germline ends came to 16 bases. CDR3 length: 12 amino acids. The CDR3 sequence is CASRSGTLRAFF. CDR3 sequence (DNA): TGTGCCAGCAGGAGTGGTACTTTACGGGCTTTCTTT.

This clone was recorded at least ten times. The chain recombines TRBV5-5 with TRBJ2-7, with 11 bases that match TRBD1. The germline V gene encodes CDR1 SGHKS and CDR2 YYEKEE (reference sequence). The CDR3 contains 14 residues. V dropped 4 bases and J dropped 3; count of bases not matched to a gene: 3. The CDR3 DNA reads TGTGCCAGCAGCATGGGACAGGGGGACTACGAGCAGTACTTC. This codes for CASSMGQGDYEQYF.

CDR3 DNA: TGTGCCAGCAGCCCTAGCGGGGGAGGCTACAATGAGCAGTTCTTC. Residues: CASSPSGGGYNEQFF. This chain joins TRBV9 and TRBJ2-1; 10 bases line up with TRBD2. V was pared by 4 bases and J by 3 bases, with 4 bases of the junction left unmatched. Germline V gives CDR1 SGDLS, CDR2 YYNGEE. The CDR3 consists of 15 residues.

This chain joins TRBV6-5 and TRBJ2-1, with TRBD2 matching over 8 bases. Germline V CDR1 and CDR2: MNHEY, SVGAGI. The V segment lost 6 bases and the J segment 12 bases; nucleotides outside the gene matches: 7. The CDR3 loop spans 12 amino acids. The chain's CDR3 is CASRGLGGRQFF. The CDR3 DNA sequence: TGTGCCAGCAGGGGACTAGGAGGAAGGCAGTTCTTC.

The rearrangement links TRBV14 to TRBJ2-4; 9 positions agree with TRBD1. Per germline, CDR1 SGHDN and CDR2 FVKESK. The CDR3 covers 16 residues. V dropped 4 bases and J dropped 6; count of bases not matched to a gene: 10. This CDR3 reads CASSRNWDRDLNIQYF. The DNA for the CDR3 is TGTGCCAGCAGCCGGAACTGGGACAGGGATTTAAACATTCAGTACTTC.

The J gene is TRBJ2-1, the V gene TRBV4-1, with 12 bases aligning to TRBD2. The germline CDR1 and CDR2 sequences are MGHRA and YSYEKL. The CDR3 runs 17 residues. V shed 5 bases, J shed 1 base, and the junction held 6 bases outside the gene matches. The CDR3 is CASSIRLAGVSYNEQFF. The CDR3 DNA is TGCGCCAGCAGCATACGACTAGCGGGAGTATCCTACAATGAGCAGTTCTTC.

V usage is TRBV4-1 and J usage is TRBJ1-5; no clear D gene. The CDR3 runs 14 residues. Trimming stripped 0 bases from V and 4 bases from J, with 7 bases between. CDR1 MGHRA and CDR2 YSYEKL come from the germline V gene. The CDR3 DNA sequence: TGCGCCAGCAGCCAAGATGACATTAATCAGCCCCAGCATTTT. Translation: CASSQDDINQPQHF.

CDR3 residues: CASSFSGQPQHF. CDR3 bases: TGTGCCAGCAGTTTCTCGGGTCAGCCCCAGCATTTT. This chain links TRBV12-3 or TRBV12-4 with TRBJ1-5; D remains ambiguous. The CDR3 is 12 amino acids. V lost 3 bases to trimming and J lost 6 bases, with 6 bases between them.

V is TRBV27 and J is TRBJ2-6, with 7 positions matching TRBD1. The ends lost 3 bases at V and 4 bases at J; junction bases unmatched: 9. The CDR3 has 17 residues. Germline CDR1 and CDR2: MNHEY and SMNVEV (reference sequence). The CDR3 coding sequence is TGTGCCAGCAGTTTCCACACAACAGGGGCCGGGGCCAACGTCCTGACTTTC. It encodes CASSFHTTGAGANVLTF.

This clone showed up just a few times. The V call is TRBV4-2, the J call TRBJ2-7; TRBD1 aligns across 8 bases. CDR3 length equals 16 residues. CDR1 and CDR2 from the germline V gene are LGHNA and YNFKEQ. J gave up 3 bases and V 4 bases, and 11 bases lay outside the gene matches. The CDR3 nucleotides are TGTGCCAGCAGCCCCCCCCGCGGACAGGGCAGCTACGAGCAGTACTTC. Amino acids: CASSPPRGQGSYEQYF.

The CDR3 loop is CASSGDRGRGEKLFF. For the CDR3, the DNA is TGTGCCAGCAGCGGAGACAGGGGGCGCGGTGAAAAACTGTTTTTT. This sequence joins TRBV5-6 and TRBJ1-4; 10 nucleotides line up with TRBD1. The V segment lost 4 bases and the J segment 7 bases; nucleotides outside the gene matches: 7. The CDR3 is 15 residues long. Germline V lookup: CDR1 SGHDT, CDR2 YYEEEE.

CDR3 sequence (DNA): TGCGCCAGCAGCTTGGAGTTTAGTGGTCAGCCCCAGCATTTT. The encoded protein is CASSLEFSGQPQHF. This chain connects TRBV5-1 to TRBJ1-5, with D unresolved. This CDR3 comprises 14 residues. The V end lost 0 bases, the J end lost 6 bases, and 10 bases lay between the germline ends. Germline V CDR1 and CDR2: SGHRS, YFSETQ.